The 27 T cell receptor beta chains in this list originate from one sample, sequenced in a study of blood T cell repertoires in COVID-19. Only in-frame clones appear in the TCRdb table, and some are missing; sequencing was by immunoSEQ multiplex PCR. The sample includes more than 200,000 clones, more than 65% of them seen just once. The sequenced sample was peripheral blood. These TCRs come from a woman between 35 and 50 years old who had recovered from COVID-19.

The sample holds a few counts of this clone. This chain connects TRBV19 to TRBJ1-6; unclear D gene. The CDR3 extends over 14 amino acids. Deletions cut 0 bases from V and 9 bases from J, with 9 bases between. The germline V gene has CDR1 LNHDA and CDR2 SQIVND (reference sequence). This CDR3 is CASSIDPRSSPLHF. CDR3 coding DNA: TGTGCCAGTAGTATAGATCCGAGGAGTTCACCCCTCCACTTT.

This clone is a singleton in its sample. V gene TRBV5-4 combines with J gene TRBJ2-5; 8 bases are a match to TRBD2. The germline CDR1 and CDR2 sequences are SGHNT and YYREEE (reference sequence). Germline trimming cut 3 bases from V and 3 bases from J; bases unmatched to any gene: 7. The CDR3 totals 15 residues. CDR3 protein: CASSSPTSGEETQYF. DNA of the CDR3: TGTGCCAGCAGCTCACCAACTAGCGGAGAAGAGACCCAGTACTTC.

The chain couples TRBV5-1 to TRBJ2-1, with 8 bases that match TRBD1. Trimming removed 3 bases from V and 7 bases from J; junction bases left unmatched: 9. The CDR3 length is 15 residues. CDR1 SGHRS and CDR2 YFSETQ come from the germline V gene. The CDR3 sequence is CASSWTGSSNNEQFF. The DNA of the CDR3 is TGCGCCAGCAGCTGGACAGGGTCCTCTAATAATGAGCAGTTCTTC.

The rearrangement links TRBV4-1 to TRBJ2-4; 8 nucleotides line up with TRBD2. Germline lookup yields CDR1 MGHRA and CDR2 YSYEKL. This CDR3 region has 16 residues. Germline trimming cut 0 bases from V and 5 bases from J; bases unmatched to any gene: 6. CDR3 coding DNA: TGCGCCAGCAGCCAAGAAGCCGGGGGGGCCCAAAACATTCAGTACTTC. Amino acids: CASSQEAGGAQNIQYF.

The V and J genes are TRBV3-1 (or the pseudogene TRBV3-2) and TRBJ2-7; maybe TRBD2 (6 bases). With 1 base removed from V and 4 bases from J, the gap between germline ends came to 8 bases. Per germline, CDR1 LGHDT and CDR2 YNNKEL (reference sequence). The CDR3 runs to 13 residues. CDR3 residues: CASSQGRGYEQYF. Here the CDR3 DNA reads TGTGCCAGCAGCCAAGGTCGGGGGTACGAGCAGTACTTC.

This clone was counted a single time. V and J are TRBV10-3 and TRBJ2-5, with TRBD2 matching over 7 bases. Germline-derived CDR1 and CDR2 are ENHRY and SYGVKD. With 6 bases clipped from V and 1 base from J, the junction kept 11 bases outside the gene matches. The CDR3 covers 16 residues. CDR3 sequence: CAISGSKAGTQETQYF. The CDR3 bases are TGTGCCATCAGCGGATCGAAAGCGGGGACCCAAGAGACCCAGTACTTC.

The chain combines TRBV19 with TRBJ2-1; possible D gene TRBD2, 7 bases. V shed 2 bases and J shed 8 bases, with 13 bases lying between them. This CDR3 comprises 14 residues. Germline CDR1 is LNHDA and CDR2 is SQIVND (reference sequence). The CDR3 DNA sequence: TGTGCCAGTAGTATATCTCAGGGGAGGGATGAGCAGTTCTTC. Translation: CASSISQGRDEQFF.

The table lists this clone with a few counts. V gene TRBV23-1 combines with J gene TRBJ1-2; the D gene is possibly TRBD1 (5 bases). TRBV23-1 is noted as an ORF with a role that remains uncertain. Trimming shortened V by 0 bases and J by 4 bases, and 6 bases separated the two germline ends. The CDR3 sequence is 13 residues long. CDR3 in amino acids: CASSQSRVYGYTF. CDR3 nucleotides: TGCGCCAGCAGTCAATCCAGGGTCTATGGCTACACCTTC.

The rearrangement joins TRBV6-5 to TRBJ2-1; D not resolved. The CDR3 is 15 residues long. The V end lost 5 bases, the J end lost 0 bases, and 11 bases lay between the germline ends. Germline CDR1 reads MNHEY; CDR2 reads SVGAGI. This CDR3 reads CASSLDPPSYNEQFF. The CDR3 DNA follows: TGTGCCAGCAGTCTAGACCCCCCCTCCTACAATGAGCAGTTCTTC.

The gene calls are TRBV7-8 and TRBJ1-6, with a tentative D call TRBD1 (5 bases). The CDR3 consists of 18 residues. Germline V gene lookup returns CDR1 SGHVS and CDR2 FQNEAQ. V was shortened by 2 bases and J by 1 base, with 15 bases between the two germline ends. The CDR3 DNA is TGTGCCAGCAGCTTACATCGGGCCTCAGGGTCCTATAATTCACCCCTCCACTTT. It encodes CASSLHRASGSYNSPLHF.

The V and J genes are TRBV6-6 and TRBJ1-2; D gene uncertain. The germline V gene has CDR1 MNHNY and CDR2 SVGAGI (reference sequence). There are 13 residues in the CDR3. The V gene lost 8 bases and the J gene lost 4 bases, with 14 bases spanning the gap. The CDR3 DNA reads as TGTGCCAGCTCCGGACCGGACTTCTATGGCTACACCTTC. Amino acid sequence: CASSGPDFYGYTF.

The chain uses TRBV28 and TRBJ2-7; 12 nucleotides agree with TRBD2. CDR1 and CDR2 (germline): MDHEN, SYDVKM. V shed 6 bases, J shed 0 bases, and the junction held 9 bases outside the gene matches. This CDR3 has 17 residues. CDR3 DNA: TGTGCCAGCAGCTCTGCCACTAGCGGGGGGTCCTCCTACGAGCAGTACTTC. Translated, it gives CASSSATSGGSSYEQYF.

The chain carries TRBV3-1 (or the pseudogene TRBV3-2) and TRBJ2-5, with 10 bases that match TRBD1. V was pared by 5 bases and J by 3 bases, with 9 bases of the junction left unmatched. The CDR3 covers 16 residues. The germline gives CDR1 LGHDT, CDR2 YNNKEL (reference sequence). The CDR3 reads CASSARQGAGEETQYF. DNA of the CDR3: TGTGCCAGCAGCGCGAGACAGGGGGCGGGTGAAGAGACCCAGTACTTC.

The rearrangement links TRBV29-1 to TRBJ1-1; 8 bases are a match to TRBD1. Germline CDR1 and CDR2: SQVTM and ANQGSEA. V gave up 6 bases and J gave up 5 bases; unmatched junction bases: 8. This CDR3 is 13 amino acids long. The chain's CDR3 is CSVRGQEMTEAFF. Written as DNA, the CDR3 is TGCAGCGTCAGGGGGCAGGAAATGACTGAAGCTTTCTTT.

V is TRBV3-1 (or the pseudogene TRBV3-2) and J is TRBJ2-3, with TRBD1 matching 9 bases. Germline values: CDR1 LGHDT, CDR2 YNNKEL (reference sequence). V gave up 4 bases and J gave up 0 bases; unmatched junction bases: 2. The CDR3 length is 15 residues. The DNA of the CDR3 is TGTGCCAGCAGCCCCGGACAGGGGAGCACAGATACGCAGTATTTT. Translation: CASSPGQGSTDTQYF.

J is TRBJ1-1 and V is TRBV12-5, with D perhaps TRBD1 (5 bases). Germline V gene lookup returns CDR1 LGHNT and CDR2 FRNRAP. Deletions cut 4 bases from V and 10 bases from J, with 19 bases between. This CDR3 region has 14 residues. DNA for the CDR3: TGTGCTAGTGGTTCCACCACTAATCCGGGGGGAGCTTTCTTT. It specifies CASGSTTNPGGAFF.

The chain employs TRBV7-8 and TRBJ2-5; TRBD1 matches at 8 bases. From germline, CDR1 is SGHVS and CDR2 FQNEAQ. This CDR3 spans 13 amino acids. Trimming at V came to 4 bases and at J to 12 bases, leaving 10 bases not matched to a gene. CDR3 nucleotide sequence: TGTGCCAGCAGCTCTACTCTGGACAGGGATAAGTACTTC. Its translation: CASSSTLDRDKYF.

The genes are TRBV2 and TRBJ2-7, with 7 nucleotides matching TRBD1. The CDR3 extends over 13 amino acids. The germline CDR1 and CDR2 sequences are SNHLY and FYNNEI. J gave up 6 bases and V 6 bases, and 8 bases lay outside the gene matches. CDR3 loop: CASRVTGAFEQYF. CDR3 nucleotides: TGTGCCAGCAGGGTAACAGGGGCCTTCGAGCAGTACTTC. Together with reference TRBV2 and TRBJ2-7, the CDR3 gives the full variable domain: EPEVTQTPSHQVTQMGQEVILRCVPISNHLYFYWYRQILGQKVEFLVSFYNNEISEKSEIFDDQFSVERPDGSNFTLKIRSTKLEDSAMYFCASRVTGAFEQYFGPGTRLTVT.

The rearrangement links TRBV9 to TRBJ2-5, with D possibly TRBD1 on 5 matching bases. This CDR3 is built from 13 residues. Looked up from germline, CDR1 is SGDLS and CDR2 is YYNGEE. V lost 0 bases to trimming and J lost 5 bases, with 8 bases between them. CDR3 loop: CASSVAGWETQYF. CDR3 nucleotides: TGTGCCAGCAGCGTAGCAGGGTGGGAGACCCAGTACTTC.

The CDR3 region is CASSLFGGTEAFF. Written as DNA, the CDR3 is TGTGCCAGCAGCTTGTTTGGGGGGACTGAAGCTTTCTTT. The chain joins TRBV5-6 to TRBJ1-1; possible D gene TRBD1, 5 bases. Germline values: CDR1 SGHDT, CDR2 YYEEEE. This CDR3 has 13 residues. Trimming left V 1 base short and J 5 bases short, with 9 bases between.

The genes are TRBV5-1 and TRBJ1-1; TRBD1 agrees at 11 bases. With 2 bases clipped from V and 3 bases from J, the junction kept 12 bases outside the gene matches. CDR1 is SGHRS, CDR2 YFSETQ, per germline. The CDR3 totals 18 residues. The CDR3 DNA follows: TGCGCCAGCAGCTTAACCGGGACAGGGGGAGGATATGACACTGAAGCTTTCTTT. Translated, it gives CASSLTGTGGGYDTEAFF. The variable domain in full, with the rest retrieved from reference TRBV5-1 and TRBJ1-1, is KAGVTQTPRYLIKTRGQQVTLSCSPISGHRSVSWYQQTPGQGLQFLFEYFSETQRNKGNFPGRFSGRQFSNSRSEMNVSTLELGDSALYLCASSLTGTGGGYDTEAFFGQGTRLTVV.

The chain is built from TRBV2 and TRBJ2-7, with D perhaps matching TRBD2 (7 bases). Trimming removed 6 bases from V and 3 bases from J, with 18 bases in between. Germline V gives CDR1 SNHLY, CDR2 FYNNEI. The CDR3 contains 15 residues. The CDR3 protein is CASSVGGQGIYEQYF. The CDR3 nucleotides are TGTGCCAGCAGCGTGGGGGGGCAGGGAATCTACGAGCAGTACTTC.

This clone was detected only once. This chain uses TRBV6-1 with TRBJ2-7, with TRBD1 matching 7 bases. Germline CDR1 MNHNS, CDR2 SASEGT. The CDR3 is made up of 15 amino acids. Germline trimming cut 2 bases from V and 0 bases from J; bases unmatched to any gene: 4. CDR3 protein: CASSEWDRNSYEQYF. The CDR3 DNA sequence: TGTGCCAGCAGTGAATGGGACAGAAACTCCTACGAGCAGTACTTC.

V and J are TRBV5-1 and TRBJ2-3; TRBD2 agrees at 7 bases. Germline V gene lookup returns CDR1 SGHRS and CDR2 YFSETQ. The length of the CDR3 is 13 residues. Losses at the gene ends were 7 bases for V and 2 bases for J; bases not matched to a gene: 4. DNA for the CDR3: TGCGCCAGCGTCCGGGGGGACACAGATACGCAGTATTTT. Residues: CASVRGDTDTQYF.

The J gene is TRBJ1-1, the V gene TRBV7-2; D unresolved. In germline, CDR1 is SGHTA, CDR2 FQGNSA. There are 11 residues in the CDR3. Trimming removed 3 bases at V and 3 bases at J, with 2 bases between. CDR3 nucleotide sequence: TGTGCCAGCAGCTTCTACACTGAAGCTTTCTTT. It yields the protein CASSFYTEAFF.

The rearrangement joins TRBV10-3 to TRBJ2-7, with 8 bases lining up with TRBD1. This CDR3 has 14 amino acids. Trimming cost V 4 bases and J 3 bases; bases outside gene matches: 5. Germline V gene sequence: CDR1 ENHRY, CDR2 SYGVKD. The DNA of the CDR3 is TGTGCCATCAGTGCGGACAGGGCGATCTACGAGCAGTACTTC. It specifies CAISADRAIYEQYF.

The rearrangement uses TRBV13 and TRBJ2-7; 7 nucleotides align to TRBD1. J gave up 12 bases and V 1 base, and 9 bases lay outside the gene matches. This CDR3 comprises 13 residues. Germline CDR1 reads PRHDT; CDR2 reads FYEKMQ (reference sequence). DNA for the CDR3: TGTGCCAGCAGCTTAGATGCAGGGGGTGGCTCGTACTTC. This codes for CASSLDAGGGSYF.